This T cell receptor (beta chain) was identified during a study of blood T cell repertoires in COVID-19 (dated by TCRdb to the early 2020s). General notes on the study: Collaborator samples came from the United States, Italy and Spain and covered acute and convalescent phases of COVID-19. The prospective study material was composed of cDNA or gDNA derived from T cells, B-cell-depleted T cells, or PBMCs. Deeply sampled blood TCRbeta repertoires from subjects exposed to, actively infected with, or recovered from COVID-19 were included in the dataset. The repertoires were made available in a free public database intended to serve as a resource for research on the immune response to SARS-CoV-2. Samples came from the ongoing ImmuneRACE study (first 160 participants) plus 1,254 subjects from 6 global collaborators. A de-identified subject ID, COVID-19 status, age in years and sex were almost always included in the sample metadata. Where available, HLA class I and class II types were taken from metadata supplied by the sample provider and were not determined by assay-based typing. Results and caveats for the whole study, not just this receptor: Clinical and demographic metadata were provided uncurated, with the amount varying by source and participant.

The collaborating institutions used their own protocols to collect whole blood in K2EDTA tubes. Collaborator samples were shipped for TCRbeta analysis as frozen whole blood, isolated PBMCs, or DNA extracted from either sample type. This clone was recorded only once. The antigen it binds to is not known. Base-call qualities are not available, and no considerably larger clone is one nucleotide away. Trimming leaves V shorter by 7 bases and J shorter by 4 bases, with the junction holding 10 bases beyond the gene matches. Per the germline V gene, MDHEN is the CDR1 and SYDVKM is the CDR2. The CDR3 runs 14 amino acids, cysteine and phenylalanine included. Just CDR3 DNA is preserved here, 42 bases in frame from base 1. TCRbeta CDR3 regions were amplified from genomic DNA using the immunoSEQ Assay, a bias-controlled multiplex PCR. In the paper's pipeline: Within the assay, amplification of reference gene primers was used to estimate how many nucleated cells each sample contained. To quantify the absolute abundance of each unique TCRbeta CDR3 rearrangement, sequence reads were collapsed and filtered. For each sample, productive Simpson clonality was calculated as the square root of Simpson's diversity index across productive rearrangements. In its TCRdb copy, this immuneACCESS table keeps in-frame sequences only and misses some clones. Where compared with another copy, unresolved V genes explain less than half of these, and the others have no known cause. D and trimming come from the DNA, and the V and J calls and clone size come from that table. This sample has roughly 240,000 clones in its table, and almost 85% of those were observed once. Of the sample, over 1.5% falls within the top ten clones.

The sample comprised peripheral blood. The origin of this receptor is a woman aged 80 or older with acute or convalescent COVID-19. The chain couples TRBV28 to TRBJ2-7; TRBD2 matches 7 bases in the middle. The DNA sequence follows: TGTGCCAGCACGACTGGGGGGGTGAGATACGAGCAGTACTTC. Its amino acids are CASTTGGVRYEQYF.